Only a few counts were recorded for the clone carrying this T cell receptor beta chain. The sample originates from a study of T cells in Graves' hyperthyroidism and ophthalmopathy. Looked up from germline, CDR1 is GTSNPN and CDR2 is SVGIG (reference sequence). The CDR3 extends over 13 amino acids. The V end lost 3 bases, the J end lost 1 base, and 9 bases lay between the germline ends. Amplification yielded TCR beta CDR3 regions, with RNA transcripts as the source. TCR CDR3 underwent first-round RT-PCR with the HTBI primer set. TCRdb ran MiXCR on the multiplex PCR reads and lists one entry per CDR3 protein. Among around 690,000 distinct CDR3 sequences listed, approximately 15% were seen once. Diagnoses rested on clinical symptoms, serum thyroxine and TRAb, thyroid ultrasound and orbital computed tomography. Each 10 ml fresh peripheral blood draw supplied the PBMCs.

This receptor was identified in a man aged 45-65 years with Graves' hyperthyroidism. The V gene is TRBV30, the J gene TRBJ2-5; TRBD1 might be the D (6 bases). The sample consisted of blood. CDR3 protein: CAWSDRSQETQYF. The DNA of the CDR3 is TGTGCCTGGAGCGACAGGTCCCAAGAGACCCAGTACTTC.